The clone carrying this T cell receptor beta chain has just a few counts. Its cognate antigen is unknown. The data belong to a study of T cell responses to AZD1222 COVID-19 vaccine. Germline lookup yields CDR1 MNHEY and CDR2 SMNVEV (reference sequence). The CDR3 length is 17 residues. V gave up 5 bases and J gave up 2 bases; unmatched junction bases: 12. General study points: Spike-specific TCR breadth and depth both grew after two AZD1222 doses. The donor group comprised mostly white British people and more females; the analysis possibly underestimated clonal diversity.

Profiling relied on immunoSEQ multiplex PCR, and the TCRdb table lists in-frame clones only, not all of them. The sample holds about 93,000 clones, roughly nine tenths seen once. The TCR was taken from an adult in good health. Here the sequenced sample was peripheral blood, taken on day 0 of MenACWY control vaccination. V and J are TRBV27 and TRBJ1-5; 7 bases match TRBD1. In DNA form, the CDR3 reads TGTGCCAGCAGTAATACCGGGACAGCCTTCGGCAATCAGCCCCAGCATTTT. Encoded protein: CASSNTGTAFGNQPQHF.